Following are 15 T cell receptor beta chains from one sample sequenced in a study of cytomegalovirus exposure and HLA in healthy donors. The PCR contained 60 Vbeta and 13 Jbeta primers. The protocol was immunoSEQ multiplex PCR, while the TCRdb copy is restricted to in-frame clones and leaves out a portion. The sample has around 150,000 clones, roughly four fifths seen once. Specimen: PBMCs. The receptors originated from a woman aged 50 to 60 in good health and CMV-seronegative.

This clone has only one observation. The chain couples TRBV9 to TRBJ2-3, with 9 bases identical to TRBD2. The CDR3 runs to 16 residues. V lost 0 bases and J lost 3; bases outside the gene matches: 5. Germline CDR1 SGDLS, CDR2 YYNGEE. The CDR3: CASSVGSGGLTDTQYF. CDR3 nucleotides: TGTGCCAGCAGCGTAGGTAGCGGGGGATTAACAGATACGCAGTATTTT.

Only one count was recorded for this clone. The chain has TRBV6-1 and TRBJ1-1, with 7 positions matching TRBD1. Germline V gives CDR1 MNHNS, CDR2 SASEGT. Trimming cost V 2 bases and J 1 base; bases outside gene matches: 7. The CDR3 is made up of 16 amino acids. CDR3 sequence: CASSELRGRKNTEAFF. CDR3 sequence (DNA): TGTGCCAGCAGTGAATTAAGGGGGCGGAAGAACACTGAAGCTTTCTTT.

The chain is built from TRBV7-9 and TRBJ2-7, with a weak D call TRBD1 (5 bases). V dropped 1 base and J dropped 1 base, with 11 bases sitting between them. The germline V gene encodes CDR1 SEHNR and CDR2 FQNEAQ (reference sequence). This CDR3 has 15 amino acids. In nucleotides, the CDR3 is TGTGCCAGCAGCTTAGTTCAGGCAGGGTCCTACGAGCAGTACTTC. Amino acids: CASSLVQAGSYEQYF.

V and J are TRBV5-1 and TRBJ1-4; 8 positions agree with TRBD1. The V gene's germline CDR1 is SGHRS and CDR2 YFSETQ. This CDR3 is 13 amino acids long. The ends lost 4 bases at V and 14 bases at J; junction bases unmatched: 10. The CDR3 region has the DNA TGCGCCAGCAGCCTGACAGGGGCAGGGGGGCTGTTTTTT. It encodes CASSLTGAGGLFF. Variable domain in full (rest from reference TRBV5-1 and TRBJ1-4): KAGVTQTPRYLIKTRGQQVTLSCSPISGHRSVSWYQQTPGQGLQFLFEYFSETQRNKGNFPGRFSGRQFSNSRSEMNVSTLELGDSALYLCASSLTGAGGLFFGSGTQLSVL.

The chain couples TRBV5-1 to TRBJ2-5, with D maybe TRBD1 (8 bases). The germline V gene has CDR1 SGHRS and CDR2 YFSETQ. V dropped 0 bases and J dropped 1 base, with 16 bases sitting between them. This CDR3 is built from 17 residues. This CDR3 is CASSLARQGRAQETQYF. CDR3 coding DNA: TGCGCCAGCAGCTTGGCCCGACAGGGGAGGGCCCAAGAGACCCAGTACTTC.

This chain uses TRBV27 with TRBJ1-6; 7 bases map to TRBD1. CDR1 and CDR2 (germline): MNHEY, SMNVEV (reference sequence). Trimming took 2 bases from V and 6 from J; bases not matched to a gene: 1. This CDR3 contains 14 residues. The CDR3 sequence is CASSLNRGNSPLHF. The CDR3 DNA reads TGTGCCAGCAGTTTAAACAGGGGTAATTCACCCCTCCACTTT.

The genes are TRBV10-3 and TRBJ1-1, with TRBD1 as a possible D gene (5 bases). The CDR3 runs to 16 residues. Germline V gene sequence: CDR1 ENHRY, CDR2 SYGVKD. V dropped 3 bases and J dropped 1 base, with 15 bases sitting between them. The CDR3 is CAISEGGYGANTEAFF. CDR3 DNA sequence: TGTGCCATCAGTGAAGGAGGGTATGGGGCGAACACTGAAGCTTTCTTT.

This chain links TRBV7-8 with TRBJ1-2; possibly TRBD1 for D (5 bases). The CDR3 length is 14 residues. V was trimmed by 3 bases and J by 8 bases, leaving 16 bases between them. Looked up from germline, CDR1 is SGHVS and CDR2 is FQNEAQ. The CDR3 DNA reads TGTGCCAGCAGCTTGGCGGGAGGGGCGGACGGCTACACCTTC. The encoded protein is CASSLAGGADGYTF.

The chain carries TRBV4-2 and TRBJ2-5; 9 bases map to TRBD1. This CDR3 has 16 residues. V gave up 4 bases and J gave up 4 bases; unmatched junction bases: 10. Germline CDR1 and CDR2: LGHNA and YNFKEQ. The CDR3 loop is CASSLGTGRGLETQYF. CDR3 DNA: TGTGCCAGCAGCCTTGGGACAGGGAGAGGGTTAGAGACCCAGTACTTC.

The chain uses TRBV9 and TRBJ1-4; D is possibly TRBD1 (5 bases). V was trimmed by 6 bases and J by 8 bases, leaving 17 bases between them. Germline V gene sequence: CDR1 SGDLS, CDR2 YYNGEE. This CDR3 has 14 residues. The DNA of the CDR3 is TGTGCCAGCACCAGCGGGGGAAACGGGGAAAAACTGTTTTTT. This translates into CASTSGGNGEKLFF.

The table lists this clone with a few counts. This chain connects TRBV19 to TRBJ2-7; TRBD1 might be the D (6 bases). V lost 10 bases, J lost 0 bases, and 13 bases lay in between. CDR3 length equals 13 residues. The germline gives CDR1 LNHDA, CDR2 SQIVND (reference sequence). CDR3 amino acids: CATAYRVSYEQYF. For the CDR3, the DNA is TGTGCCACCGCGTACAGGGTCTCCTACGAGCAGTACTTC.

The chain combines TRBV7-9 with TRBJ1-4; TRBD1 agrees at 10 bases. The germline V gene has CDR1 SEHNR and CDR2 FQNEAQ (reference sequence). V gave up 3 bases and J gave up 6 bases; unmatched junction bases: 1. This CDR3 has 14 residues. CDR3 residues: CASSFGQGDEKLFF. CDR3 in DNA: TGTGCCAGCAGCTTTGGACAGGGGGATGAAAAACTGTTTTTT. The full variable domain, completed using reference TRBV7-9 and TRBJ1-4, is DTGVSQNPRHKITKRGQNVTFRCDPISEHNRLYWYRQTLGQGPEFLTYFQNEAQLEKSRLLSDRFSAERPKGSFSTLEIQRTEQGDSAMYLCASSFGQGDEKLFFGSGTQLSVL.

This clone was seen only once. The genes are TRBV6-5 and TRBJ1-1; possibly TRBD1 for D (5 bases). Germline CDR1 reads MNHEY; CDR2 reads SVGAGI. This CDR3 comprises 15 residues. Trimming pared 0 bases from V and 7 bases from J, leaving 15 bases between. DNA of the CDR3: TGTGCCAGCAGTTACTCCTCGGGGTCCGGGGGTGAAGCTTTCTTT. Translation: CASSYSSGSGGEAFF.

V usage is TRBV7-6 and J usage is TRBJ1-1, with D perhaps TRBD1 (6 bases). Per germline, CDR1 SGHVS and CDR2 FNYEAQ. V was clipped by 5 bases and J by 1 base, with 8 bases between them. The CDR3 contains 13 residues. As DNA, the CDR3 is TGTGCCAGCAGCCCAGGGGAGAACACTGAAGCTTTCTTT. Protein sequence: CASSPGENTEAFF.

The chain uses TRBV6-6 and TRBJ1-4; D is ambiguous. Germline CDR1 is MNHNY and CDR2 is SVGAGI (reference sequence). Trimming shortened V by 6 bases and J by 5 bases, and 16 bases separated the two germline ends. The length of the CDR3 is 15 residues. This CDR3 is CASSPRDTGNEKLFF. Here the CDR3 DNA reads TGTGCCAGCAGCCCCCGAGACACCGGAAATGAAAAACTGTTTTTT.